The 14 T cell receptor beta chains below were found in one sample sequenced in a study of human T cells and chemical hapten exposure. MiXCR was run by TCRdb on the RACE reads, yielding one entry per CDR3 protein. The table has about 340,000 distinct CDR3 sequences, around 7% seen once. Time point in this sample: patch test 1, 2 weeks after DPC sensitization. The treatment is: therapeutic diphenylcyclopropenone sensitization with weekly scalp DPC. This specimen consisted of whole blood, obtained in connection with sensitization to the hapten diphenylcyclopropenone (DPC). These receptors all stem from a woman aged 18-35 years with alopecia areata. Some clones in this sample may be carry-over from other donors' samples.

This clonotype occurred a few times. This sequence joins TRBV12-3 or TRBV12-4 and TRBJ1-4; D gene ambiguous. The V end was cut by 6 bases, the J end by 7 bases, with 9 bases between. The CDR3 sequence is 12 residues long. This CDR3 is CASSALGEKLFF. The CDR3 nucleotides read TGTGCCAGCAGCGCACTGGGTGAAAAACTGTTTTTT.

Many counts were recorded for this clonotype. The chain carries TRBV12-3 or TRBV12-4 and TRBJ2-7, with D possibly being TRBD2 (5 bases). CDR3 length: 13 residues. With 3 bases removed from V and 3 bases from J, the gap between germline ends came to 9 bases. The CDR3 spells CASSLRTHYEQYF. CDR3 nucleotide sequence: TGTGCCAGCAGTTTGAGGACTCACTACGAGCAGTACTTC.

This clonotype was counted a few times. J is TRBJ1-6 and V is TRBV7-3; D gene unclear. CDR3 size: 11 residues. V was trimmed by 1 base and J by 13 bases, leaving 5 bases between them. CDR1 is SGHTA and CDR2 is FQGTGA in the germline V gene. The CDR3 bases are TGTGCCAGCAGCTTAATTTCTCCCCTCCACTTT. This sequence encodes CASSLISPLHF.

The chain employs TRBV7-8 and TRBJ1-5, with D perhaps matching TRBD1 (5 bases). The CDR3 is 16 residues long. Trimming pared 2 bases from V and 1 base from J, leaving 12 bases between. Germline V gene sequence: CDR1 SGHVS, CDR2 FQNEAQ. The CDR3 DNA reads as TGTGCCAGCAGCTTATCAGGGTTCGGCAGCAATCAGCCCCAGCATTTT. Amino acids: CASSLSGFGSNQPQHF.

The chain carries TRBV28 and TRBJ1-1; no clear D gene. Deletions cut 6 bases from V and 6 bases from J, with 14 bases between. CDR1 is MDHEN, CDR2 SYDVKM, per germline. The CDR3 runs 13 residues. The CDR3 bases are TGTGCCAGCAGCCCTGATCTCCCACCTGAAGCTTTCTTT. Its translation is CASSPDLPPEAFF.

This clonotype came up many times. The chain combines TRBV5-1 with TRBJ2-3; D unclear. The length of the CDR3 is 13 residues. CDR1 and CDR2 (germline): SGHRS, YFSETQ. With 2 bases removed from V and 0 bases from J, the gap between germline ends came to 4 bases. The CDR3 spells CASSFDSTDTQYF. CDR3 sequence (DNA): TGCGCCAGCAGCTTCGACAGCACAGATACGCAGTATTTT.

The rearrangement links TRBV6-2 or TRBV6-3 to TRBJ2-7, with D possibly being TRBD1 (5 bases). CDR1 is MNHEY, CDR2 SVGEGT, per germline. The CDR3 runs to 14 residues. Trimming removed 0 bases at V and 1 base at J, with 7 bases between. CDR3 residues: CASSYSDRSYEQYF. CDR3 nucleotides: TGTGCCAGCAGTTACTCAGACAGATCCTACGAGCAGTACTTC.

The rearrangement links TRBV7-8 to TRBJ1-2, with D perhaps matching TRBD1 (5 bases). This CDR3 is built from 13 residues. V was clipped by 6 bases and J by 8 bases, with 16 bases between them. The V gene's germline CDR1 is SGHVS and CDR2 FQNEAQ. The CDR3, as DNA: TGTGCCAGCAGTTCGAATACTAGGGGCGGCTACACCTTC. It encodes CASSSNTRGGYTF.

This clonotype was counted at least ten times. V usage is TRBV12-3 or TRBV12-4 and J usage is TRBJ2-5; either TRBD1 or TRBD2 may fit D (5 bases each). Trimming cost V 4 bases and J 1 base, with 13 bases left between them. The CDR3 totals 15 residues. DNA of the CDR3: TGTGCCAGCAGTTCGCCCGGGACGCTCCAAGAGACCCAGTACTTC. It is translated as CASSSPGTLQETQYF.

The CDR3 protein is CASSQDTGTDTQYF. DNA of the CDR3: TGCGCCAGCAGCCAAGACACAGGCACAGATACGCAGTATTTT. This sequence joins TRBV4-3 and TRBJ2-3; D remains ambiguous. The CDR3 consists of 14 residues. V lost 0 bases, J lost 1 base, and 5 bases lay in between. Germline assignment: CDR1 LGHNA and CDR2 YSLEER.

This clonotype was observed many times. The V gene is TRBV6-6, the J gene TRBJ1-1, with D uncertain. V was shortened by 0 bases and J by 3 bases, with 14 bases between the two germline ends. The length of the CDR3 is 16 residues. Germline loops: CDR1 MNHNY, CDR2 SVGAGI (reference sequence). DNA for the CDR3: TGTGCCAGCAGTTACTCTGAGGCAGGCCAGCACACTGAAGCTTTCTTT. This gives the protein CASSYSEAGQHTEAFF.

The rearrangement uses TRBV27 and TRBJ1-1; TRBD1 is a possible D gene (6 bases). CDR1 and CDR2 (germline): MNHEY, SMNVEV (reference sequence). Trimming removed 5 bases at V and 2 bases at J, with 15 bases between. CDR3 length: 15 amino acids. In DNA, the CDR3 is TGTGCCAGCAGTCCGTGGGGGACACTCAACACTGAAGCTTTCTTT. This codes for CASSPWGTLNTEAFF.

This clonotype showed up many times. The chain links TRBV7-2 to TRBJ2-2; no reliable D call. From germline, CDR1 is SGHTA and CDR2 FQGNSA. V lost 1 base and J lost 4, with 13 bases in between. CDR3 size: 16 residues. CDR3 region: CASSLERADITGELFF. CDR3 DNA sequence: TGTGCCAGCAGCTTAGAAAGGGCAGACATCACCGGGGAGCTGTTTTTT.

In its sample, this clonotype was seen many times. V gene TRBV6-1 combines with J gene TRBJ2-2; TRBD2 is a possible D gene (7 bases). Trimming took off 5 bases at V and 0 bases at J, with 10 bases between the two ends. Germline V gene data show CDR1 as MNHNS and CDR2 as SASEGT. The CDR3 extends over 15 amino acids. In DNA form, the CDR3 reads TGTGCCAGCAGTTGGGGGGGCTCGAACACCGGGGAGCTGTTTTTT. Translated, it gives CASSWGGSNTGELFF.